This TCR beta chain was sequenced in a study of T-cell reconstitution after alpha-beta-depleted transplantation in children. V was shortened by 4 bases and J by 5 bases, with 12 bases between the two germline ends. CDR1 is SGHDT, CDR2 YYEEEE, per germline. This CDR3 is 13 amino acids long. The sample holds a few counts of this clonotype. Researchers prepared the TCRbeta library using unique molecular identifiers, the study reports. Each CDR3 protein gets one entry after TCRdb re-called the PCR reads with MiXCR. Of about 230,000 distinct CDR3 sequences in the sample, 8% to 9.5% were seen once. The specimen was PBMCs from the stem cell graft donor, collected from the stem cell graft. This rearrangement joins TRBV5-6 to TRBJ1-2, with D possibly matching TRBD1 (6 bases). The receptor's source is a human donor who donated a stem cell graft to a child with acute lymphoblastic leukemia. CDR3 loop: CASSPGTTYGYTF. CDR3 nucleotide sequence: TGTGCCAGCAGCCCTGGGACAACTTATGGCTACACCTTC.